This T cell receptor beta chain was captured by sequencing in a study of cytomegalovirus exposure and HLA in healthy donors. The J segment lost 8 bases and the V segment lost 3 bases, leaving 12 bases of the junction unmatched. Per germline, CDR1 KGHSH and CDR2 LQKENI. The CDR3 is 16 residues long. Each donor was healthy, and each was a bone marrow donor. Sampled while nominally healthy, donors likely had unrecorded immune exposures. As regards this clone: Its matching antigen is unknown.

Both 60 Vbeta primers and 13 Jbeta primers went into the PCR. Per the study methods: Later analysis identified 80 million to 85 million unique TCR beta chains, 9 million to 12 million shared. Only in-frame clones appear in the TCRdb table, and some are missing; sequencing was by immunoSEQ multiplex PCR. That table gives V, J and clone size, and the DNA gave D and trimming. This sample carries more than 90,000 clones, about four fifths of them seen once, and the ten largest clones take roughly 4.4%. Findings and caveats of the study: In terms of immune exposure information, only CMV serostatus was available.

Sequenced material: PBMCs. The receptor was isolated from a man aged 30 to 45 in good health and CMV-seropositive. The chain links TRBV18 to TRBJ1-4, with TRBD1 identical over 7 bases. CDR3 DNA sequence: TGTGCCAGCTCACCGCTCCAGGGGGAAGGGTACGAAAAACTGTTTTTT. As protein: CASSPLQGEGYEKLFF. Based on the CDR3 plus reference TRBV18 and TRBJ1-4, the full variable domain is NAGVMQNPRHLVRRRGQEARLRCSPMKGHSHVYWYRQLPEEGLKFMVYLQKENIIDESGMPKERFSAEFPKEGPSILRIQQVVRGDSAAYFCASSPLQGEGYEKLFFGSGTQLSVL.